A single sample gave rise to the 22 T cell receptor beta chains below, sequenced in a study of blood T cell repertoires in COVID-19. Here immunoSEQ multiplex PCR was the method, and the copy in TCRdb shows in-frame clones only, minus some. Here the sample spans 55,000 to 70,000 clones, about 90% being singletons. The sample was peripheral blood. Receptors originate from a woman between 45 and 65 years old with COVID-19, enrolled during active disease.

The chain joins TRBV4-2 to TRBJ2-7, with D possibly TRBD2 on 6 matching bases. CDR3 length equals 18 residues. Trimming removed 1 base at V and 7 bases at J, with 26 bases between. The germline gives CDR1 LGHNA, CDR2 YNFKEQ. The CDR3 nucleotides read TGTGCCAGCAGCCAAGGGGGAGGTGGAGGGGCAGGAGGTGGAGAGCAGTACTTC. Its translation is CASSQGGGGGAGGGEQYF.

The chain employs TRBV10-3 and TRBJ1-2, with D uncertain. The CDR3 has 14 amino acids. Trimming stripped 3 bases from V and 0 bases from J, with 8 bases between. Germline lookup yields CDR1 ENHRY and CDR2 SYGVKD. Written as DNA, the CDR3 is TGTGCCATCAGTGATCGGGGAGCTAACTATGGCTACACCTTC. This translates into CAISDRGANYGYTF.

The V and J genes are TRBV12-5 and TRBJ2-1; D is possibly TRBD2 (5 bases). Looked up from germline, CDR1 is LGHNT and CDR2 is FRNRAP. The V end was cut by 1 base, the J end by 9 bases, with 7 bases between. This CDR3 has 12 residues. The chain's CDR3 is CASGLARGEQFF. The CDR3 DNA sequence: TGTGCTAGTGGTTTGGCCCGGGGTGAGCAGTTCTTC. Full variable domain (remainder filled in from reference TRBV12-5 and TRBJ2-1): DARVTQTPRHKVTEMGQEVTMRCQPILGHNTVFWYRQTMMQGLELLAYFRNRAPLDDSGMPKDRFSAEMPDATLATLKIQPSEPRDSAVYFCASGLARGEQFFGPGTRLTVL.

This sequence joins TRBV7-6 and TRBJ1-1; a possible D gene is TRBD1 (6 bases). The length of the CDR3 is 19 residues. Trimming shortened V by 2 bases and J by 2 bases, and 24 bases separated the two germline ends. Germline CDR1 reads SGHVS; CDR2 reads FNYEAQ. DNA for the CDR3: TGTGCCAGCAGCTTACTGTCGGAGTTGGGGGCATTTTTTAACACTGAAGCTTTCTTT. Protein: CASSLLSELGAFFNTEAFF.

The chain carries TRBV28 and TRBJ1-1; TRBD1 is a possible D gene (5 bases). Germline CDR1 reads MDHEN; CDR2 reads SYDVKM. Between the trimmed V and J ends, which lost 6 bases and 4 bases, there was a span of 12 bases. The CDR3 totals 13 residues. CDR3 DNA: TGTGCCAGCAGGATGCAGGGTACCACTGAAGCTTTCTTT. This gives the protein CASRMQGTTEAFF.

The CDR3 loop reads CASRTEINQPQHF. The CDR3 DNA follows: TGTGCCAGCAGGACAGAGATAAATCAGCCCCAGCATTTT. V gene TRBV6-1 combines with J gene TRBJ1-5, with D possibly matching TRBD1 (5 bases). CDR3 size: 13 residues. The germline CDR1 and CDR2 sequences are MNHNS and SASEGT. V was shortened by 6 bases and J by 4 bases, with 10 bases between the two germline ends.

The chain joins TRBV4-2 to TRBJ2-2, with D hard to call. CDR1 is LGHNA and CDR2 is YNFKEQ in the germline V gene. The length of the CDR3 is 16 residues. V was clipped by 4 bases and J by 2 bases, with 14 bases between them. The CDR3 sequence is CASSPLGADNTGELFF. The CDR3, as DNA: TGTGCCAGCAGCCCCTTAGGAGCCGACAACACCGGGGAGCTGTTTTTT.

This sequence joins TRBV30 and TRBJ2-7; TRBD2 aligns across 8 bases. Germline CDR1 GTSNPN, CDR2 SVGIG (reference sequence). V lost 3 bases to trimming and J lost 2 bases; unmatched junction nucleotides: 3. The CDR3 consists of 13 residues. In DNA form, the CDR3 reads TGTGCCTGGAGACCGGGAGGGCCCTACGAGCAGTACTTC. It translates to CAWRPGGPYEQYF.

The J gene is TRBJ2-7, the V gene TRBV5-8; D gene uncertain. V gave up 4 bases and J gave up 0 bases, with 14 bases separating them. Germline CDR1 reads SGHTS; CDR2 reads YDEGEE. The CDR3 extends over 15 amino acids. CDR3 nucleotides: TGTGCCAGCAGCCGGCCAGGCTCTCACTCCTACGAGCAGTACTTC. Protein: CASSRPGSHSYEQYF.

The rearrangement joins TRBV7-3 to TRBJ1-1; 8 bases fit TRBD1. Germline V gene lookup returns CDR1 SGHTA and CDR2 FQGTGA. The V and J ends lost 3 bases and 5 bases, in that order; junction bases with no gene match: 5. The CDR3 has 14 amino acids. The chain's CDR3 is CASSLGQEGTEAFF. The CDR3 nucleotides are TGTGCCAGCAGCTTGGGACAGGAGGGGACTGAAGCTTTCTTT.

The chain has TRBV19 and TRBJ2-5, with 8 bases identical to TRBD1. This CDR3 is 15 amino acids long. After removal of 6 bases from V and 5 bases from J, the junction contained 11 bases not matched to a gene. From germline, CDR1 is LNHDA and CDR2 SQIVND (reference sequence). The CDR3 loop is CASSPSRTGRETQYF. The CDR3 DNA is TGTGCCAGTAGCCCATCGAGGACAGGGCGGGAGACCCAGTACTTC.

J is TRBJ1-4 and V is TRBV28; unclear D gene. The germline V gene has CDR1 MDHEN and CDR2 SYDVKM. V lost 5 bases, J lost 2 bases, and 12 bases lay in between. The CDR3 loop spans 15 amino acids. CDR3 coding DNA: TGTGCCAGCAGTACCCTACGAGGGACTAATGAAAAACTGTTTTTT. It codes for CASSTLRGTNEKLFF.

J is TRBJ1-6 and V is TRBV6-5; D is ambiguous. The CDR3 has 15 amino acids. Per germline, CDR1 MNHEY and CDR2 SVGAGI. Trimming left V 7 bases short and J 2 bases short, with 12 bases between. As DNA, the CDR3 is TGTGCCAGCAATCGCGGGGTAGCCTATAATTCACCCCTCCACTTT. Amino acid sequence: CASNRGVAYNSPLHF.

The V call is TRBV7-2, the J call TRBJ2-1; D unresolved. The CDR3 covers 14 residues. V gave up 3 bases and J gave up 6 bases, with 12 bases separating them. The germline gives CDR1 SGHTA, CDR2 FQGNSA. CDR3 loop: CASSFPGGPNEQFF. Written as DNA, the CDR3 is TGTGCCAGCAGCTTTCCGGGTGGCCCCAATGAGCAGTTCTTC.

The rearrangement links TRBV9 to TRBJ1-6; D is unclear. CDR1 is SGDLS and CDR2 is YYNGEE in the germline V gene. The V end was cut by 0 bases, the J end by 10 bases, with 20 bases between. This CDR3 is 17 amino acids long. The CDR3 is CASSVAPRPIPGSPLHF. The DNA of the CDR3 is TGTGCCAGCAGCGTAGCCCCTAGACCCATTCCTGGGTCACCCCTCCACTTT.

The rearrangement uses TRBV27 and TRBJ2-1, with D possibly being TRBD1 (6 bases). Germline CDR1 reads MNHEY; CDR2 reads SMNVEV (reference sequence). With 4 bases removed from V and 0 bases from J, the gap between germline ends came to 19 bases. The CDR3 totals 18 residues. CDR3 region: CASSSPLQQGTSYNEQFF. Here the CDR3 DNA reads TGTGCCAGCAGTTCCCCACTCCAACAGGGCACCTCCTACAATGAGCAGTTCTTC.

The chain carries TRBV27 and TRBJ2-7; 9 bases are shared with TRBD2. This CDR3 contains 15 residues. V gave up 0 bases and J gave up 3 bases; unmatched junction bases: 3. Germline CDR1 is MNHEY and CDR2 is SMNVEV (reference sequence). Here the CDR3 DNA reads TGTGCCAGCAGTTTATCTTGGACTAGCGACTACGAGCAGTACTTC. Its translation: CASSLSWTSDYEQYF.

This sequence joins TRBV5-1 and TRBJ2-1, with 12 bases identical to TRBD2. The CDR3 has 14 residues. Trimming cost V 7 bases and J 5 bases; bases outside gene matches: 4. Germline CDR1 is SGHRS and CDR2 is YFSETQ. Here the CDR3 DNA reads TGCGCCAGCGGGACTAGCGGGTTTAACAATGAGCAGTTCTTC. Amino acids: CASGTSGFNNEQFF.

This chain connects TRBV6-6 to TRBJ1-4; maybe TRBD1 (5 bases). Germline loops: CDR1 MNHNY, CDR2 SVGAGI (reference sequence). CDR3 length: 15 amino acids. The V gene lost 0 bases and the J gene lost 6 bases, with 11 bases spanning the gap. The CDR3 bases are TGTGCCAGCAGTTACTCGACCAGGGATGATGAAAAACTGTTTTTT. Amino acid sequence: CASSYSTRDDEKLFF.

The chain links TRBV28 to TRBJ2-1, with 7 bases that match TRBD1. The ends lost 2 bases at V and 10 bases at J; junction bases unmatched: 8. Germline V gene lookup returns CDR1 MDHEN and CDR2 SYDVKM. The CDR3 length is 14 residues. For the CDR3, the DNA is TGTGCCAGCAGTTTACCCTACAGGGGTGGCGAGCAGTTCTTC. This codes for CASSLPYRGGEQFF.

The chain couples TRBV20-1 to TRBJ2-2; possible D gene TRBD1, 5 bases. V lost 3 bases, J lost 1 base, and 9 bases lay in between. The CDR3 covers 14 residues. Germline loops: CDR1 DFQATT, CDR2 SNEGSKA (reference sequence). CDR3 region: CSASTGQNTGELFF. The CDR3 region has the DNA TGCAGTGCTAGTACCGGACAGAACACCGGGGAGCTGTTTTTT.

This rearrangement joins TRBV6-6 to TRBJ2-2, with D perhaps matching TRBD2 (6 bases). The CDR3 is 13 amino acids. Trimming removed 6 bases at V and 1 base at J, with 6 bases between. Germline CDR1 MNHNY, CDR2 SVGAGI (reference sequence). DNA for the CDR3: TGTGCCAGCAGCGGGGGGAACACCGGGGAGCTGTTTTTT. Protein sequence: CASSGGNTGELFF.